The rows below give T cell receptor beta chains drawn from one sample of a study of T-cell reconstitution after alpha-beta-depleted transplantation in children. TCRdb re-derived calls from the PCR reads in MiXCR, one entry per CDR3 protein. The sample consists of around 200,000 distinct CDR3 sequences, approximately 10% of them appearing once. This specimen consisted of PBMCs, obtained before TCRalphabeta/CD19-depleted stem cell transplant. These TCRs come from a child less than two years old with acute myeloid leukemia, due to receive a stem cell transplant. Both conserved end residues are part of each CDR3. Fields, in order: D gene, V gene, clone size, J gene, CDR3 protein, CDR3 DNA. A D gene is named only where the DNA matches it firmly. For some rows the clone size is stated as once, few or many, or as a class when expanded; others skip it.

TRBD2	TRBV12-3/TRBV12-4	.	TRBJ2-2	CASSLWIAGGSGTGELFF	TGTGCCAGCAGTTTGTGGATAGCGGGGGGCTCGGGGACCGGGGAGCTGTTTTTT
.	TRBV12-2	.	TRBJ2-7	CASRLAVSGRIIVGYEQYF	TGTGCAAGTCGCTTAGCGGTTAGCGGGAGAATCATCGTTGGCTACGAGCAGTACTTC
TRBD1	TRBV5-4	many	TRBJ2-4	CASSLDEGAWAKNIQYF	TGTGCCAGCAGCTTGGATGAGGGGGCTTGGGCCAAAAACATTCAGTACTTC
TRBD1	TRBV5-1	few	TRBJ2-2	CASSLFTQTGDVGELFF	TGCGCCAGCAGCTTGTTCACCCAGACAGGGGATGTCGGGGAGCTGTTTTTT
TRBD1	TRBV14	many	TRBJ1-2	CASSELGQGYGYTF	TGTGCCAGCAGCGAATTGGGACAGGGCTATGGCTACACCTTC
TRBD1	TRBV9	many	TRBJ2-2	CASSVAQGARTGELFF	TGTGCCAGCAGCGTAGCTCAGGGGGCGCGAACCGGGGAGCTGTTTTTT
TRBD1	TRBV12-3/TRBV12-4	many	TRBJ2-2	CASSLARTGGASGELFF	TGTGCCAGCAGTTTAGCGAGGACAGGGGGCGCCTCCGGGGAGCTGTTTTTT
.	TRBV5-1	many	TRBJ1-1	CASSPSGATEAFF	TGCGCCAGCAGCCCTAGTGGAGCCACTGAAGCTTTCTTT
.	TRBV20-1	many	TRBJ2-1	CSARDRPGSYNEQFF	TGCAGTGCTAGAGACCGCCCTGGCTCTTACAATGAGCAGTTCTTC
.	TRBV6-2/TRBV6-3	many	TRBJ2-1	CASRGREDEQFF	TGTGCCAGCAGGGGGAGAGAAGATGAGCAGTTCTTC
.	TRBV12-5	many	TRBJ2-3	CASGLIGDTQYF	TGTGCTAGTGGTTTGATTGGAGATACGCAGTATTTT
TRBD1	TRBV6-5	.	TRBJ2-7	CASSYQQGTYEQYF	TGTGCCAGCAGTTACCAACAGGGGACCTACGAGCAGTACTTC
.	TRBV20-1	many	TRBJ1-5	CSVKVPNQPQHF	TGCAGTGTCAAGGTCCCAAATCAGCCCCAGCATTTT
.	TRBV7-2	many	TRBJ2-7	CASSPGQGLLREQYF	TGTGCCAGCAGCCCCGGCCAGGGGCTACTCAGGGAGCAGTACTTC
.	TRBV11-3	many	TRBJ2-1	CASSFVPFGIQNEQFF	TGTGCCAGCAGCTTCGTCCCCTTCGGTATTCAGAATGAGCAGTTCTTC
TRBD1	TRBV5-1	few	TRBJ2-7	CASSLGRTGVEEQYF	TGCGCCAGCAGCTTGGGAAGGACAGGGGTAGAAGAGCAGTACTTC
TRBD1	TRBV12-3/TRBV12-4	many	TRBJ2-1	CASSQTGTGVGAGGGEQFF	TGTGCCAGCAGTCAAACCGGGACAGGGGTAGGGGCGGGAGGAGGTGAGCAGTTCTTC
.	TRBV6-5	.	TRBJ2-3	CASSYSARTDTQYF	TGTGCCAGCAGTTACTCGGCTAGAACAGATACGCAGTATTTT
.	TRBV12-3/TRBV12-4	many	TRBJ2-1	CASSHKGLLNEQFF	TGTGCCAGCAGTCATAAGGGACTTCTCAATGAGCAGTTCTTC
TRBD2	TRBV20-1	many	TRBJ2-7	CSALGTSRSYEQYF	TGCAGTGCTCTTGGGACTAGTCGGTCCTACGAGCAGTACTTC
.	TRBV11-2	.	TRBJ2-5	CASSLDRGPTGPQYF	TGTGCCAGCAGCTTAGATCGAGGACCAACGGGGCCCCAGTACTTC
.	TRBV12-3/TRBV12-4	many	TRBJ2-7	CASSSLRDGYEQYF	TGTGCCAGCAGTTCCCTGCGGGACGGCTACGAGCAGTACTTC
.	TRBV18	few	TRBJ1-1	CASSRDIMNTEAFF	TGTGCCAGCTCACGGGACATCATGAACACTGAAGCTTTCTTT